This T cell receptor (beta chain) comes out of a study of T-cell memory formation after mild COVID-19. Germline lookup yields CDR1 KGHDR and CDR2 SFDVKD. This CDR3 contains 17 residues. V lost 2 bases to trimming and J lost 0 bases, with 13 bases between them. Study-wide results and caveats: Clones shrinking from day 15 to 85 showed even CD4/CD8 mixes; later expanders tilted CD4+. The study found contracting CD4+ clones mainly in CM and EM and contracting CD8+ clones in EMRA. Several responding clones turned up in pre-infection memory, indicating that cross-reactive memory may have taken part.

One entry per CDR3 protein results from TCRdb running MiXCR on the 5' RACE reads. The sample contains 470,000 or so distinct CDR3 sequences, about 23% of which appear only once. With respect to this clonotype: Its antigen is not identified.

The sequencing input was PBMCs or a T cell subset sorted from them (not recorded which). The source of this sequence is an adult woman who had mild COVID-19 (a few samples of this study predate the infection). Cell type and time point are not known. The genes are TRBV24-1 and TRBJ2-1; perhaps TRBD2 as D (6 bases). CDR3 in DNA: TGTGCCACCAGTGATTCCAATAGCGGTCTCTCCTACAATGAGCAGTTCTTC. Its protein is CATSDSNSGLSYNEQFF.